Given below is one TCR beta chain in context. These data come from a study of blood T cell repertoires in COVID-19. Across the study: Samples taken during acute and convalescent COVID-19 were collected in the United States, Italy and Spain.

Germline CDR1 is LGHDT and CDR2 is YNNKEL (reference sequence). V trimming: 1 base; J trimming: 3 bases; junction bases outside the gene matches: 9. The CDR3 is 18 amino acids. The age range of participants was 18 to 89 years, with residence in about two dozen US areas. Participant reports of clinical history set cohort assignment. Authors' data handling: Nucleated cell number was recorded as an estimate derived from reference gene primer amplification. Clones were read by immunoSEQ multiplex PCR, and TCRdb kept only the in-frame ones, dropping some. V, J and clone size derive from that table, while D and trimming were established from the DNA sequence. The repertoire holds about 220,000 clones, with about 86% as singletons.

This TCR came from a woman aged 35 to 49 with acute COVID-19. This rearrangement joins TRBV3-1 (or the pseudogene TRBV3-2) to TRBJ2-1; 10 bases fit TRBD2. Material: PBMCs or T cells enriched from blood (not recorded which). CDR3: CASSQAGGSGGYYNEQFF. In DNA, the CDR3 is TGTGCCAGCAGCCAAGCCGGGGGTAGCGGGGGGTACTACAATGAGCAGTTCTTC.